What follows describes a single T cell receptor beta chain. Its binding antigen is unknown. Base-call qualities are not available, and no considerably larger clone is one nucleotide away. The record originates from a study of neurological immune-mediated disorders (dated 2019 in TCRdb). A note on the overall study: The study compared peripheral blood TCR-beta repertoires of HTLV-I-associated myelopathy (HAM/TSP) patients, multiple sclerosis patients and healthy controls using UMI-based sequencing. The approximately 99 TCR-beta libraries included longitudinal samples, technical triplicates and paired sorted CD4+ and CD8+ T-cell subsets alongside PBMC samples. The cohort included approximately 70 subjects: roughly 15 with HAM/TSP, some 34 with multiple sclerosis, and roughly 20 healthy controls.

Deletion took 7 bases off V and 7 bases off J, with a span of 8 bases between the germline ends. The CDR3 starts with the cysteine, ends with the phenylalanine, and has 11 residues. CDR3 DNA is the only sequence kept; it has 33 bases, read in frame from the first base. On the study overall, not on this receptor specifically: TCR clonal expansion was greatest in HAM/TSP patients and smallest in MS patients, who ranked below even healthy controls. Across subjects, expanded clones never shared an identical CDR3 amino acid sequence, which suggests that the TCR-beta repertoires in every group were private.

Libraries from unsorted PBMCs were made from 2 million PBMCs kept in RNAlater at -80 degrees C until RNA extraction. Peripheral blood was subjected to Ficoll-Hypaque density gradient centrifugation to isolate PBMCs, which were then cryopreserved in liquid nitrogen. cDNA was synthesized by template-switch 5'RACE using a primer with a 10-nucleotide random unique molecular identifier that tagged each TCR transcript. Over 190 million TCR-beta sequences, covering 15-18 subjects, were produced in each sequencing run. Total RNA was extracted with the RNeasy kit. TCR-beta VDJ regions were amplified with primers for the TCR constant region and the 5'RACE anchor, using the KAPA Real-time Library Amplification kit. A first PCR added sample indexes and Illumina adaptors, after which a second PCR increased the library yield. After purification with Ampure beads, the TCR product of roughly 650 bp was size-selected on a 2% E-gel SizeSelection system. Library quality was checked on a Bioanalyzer, concentration was measured with Qubit, and libraries were quantified with the Kapa Library Quantification kit before pooling. Libraries were sequenced paired-end 2 x 150 bp on an Illumina HiSeq 2500. To increase sequence diversity, about 25-31% phiX was spiked into each library pool. Processing in the source paper ran as follows. Quality-filtered reads were processed with the UMI-based MiGEC pipeline, which removed over 75% of raw TCR sequences during error correction. IMGT germline references were used for aligning VDJ genes, and each clonotype was defined as a unique CDR3 amino acid sequence together with its V-J genes. Clonal expansion, Shannon diversity and CDR3 relatedness (CalcPairwiseDistances, ClusterSamples) were evaluated with VDJtools, and phylogenetic trees were built with CLCbio workbench. Using coefficient-of-variation modelling across technical triplicates, the study counted a clone as expanded if it had at least 8 unique UMIs. TCRdb handled the public reads itself, with Q25 trimming in fastp and clone calling in MiXCR, and kept productive beta chains. Every CDR3 protein is listed once, alongside the most common genes and DNA of its rows. Clone size and V and J calls follow TCRdb, not the original study. This sample gives about 50,000 distinct CDR3 sequences in total; around 10% of them show up just once. Roughly 5.2% of the sample is held by the ten biggest clonotypes.

This sequence originates from a man aged 65 to 85 with HTLV-1-associated myelopathy (HAM/TSP). The chain was built from TRBV12-3 or TRBV12-4 and TRBJ2-1; the D gene lacks a confident call. The specimen sequenced was PBMCs. The sequenced DNA: TGTGCCAGCATTTTGAATAATGAGCAGTTCTTC. The translation is CASILNNEQFF.